This T cell receptor beta chain was profiled in a study of blood T cell repertoires in COVID-19. Germline-derived CDR1 and CDR2 are LNHDA and SQIVND (reference sequence). Between the trimmed V and J ends, which lost 5 bases and 6 bases, there was a span of 14 bases. The CDR3 is 13 amino acids. TCRdb keeps only in-frame clones here, not all; method: immunoSEQ multiplex PCR. Among approximately 130,000 clones listed, more than 80% were seen once. The chain employs TRBV19 and TRBJ2-7; no clear D gene. This sequence originates from a human donor in a cohort sampled during active COVID-19. Material: peripheral blood. The CDR3 region has the DNA TGTGCCAGTAGTCCTGATCAGTGGTCCGAGCAGTACTTC. This gives the protein CASSPDQWSEQYF.